The rows below give T cell receptor beta chains drawn from one sample of a study of shared clonotypes between healthy human individuals. Assay used: immunoSEQ multiplex PCR; TCRdb lists only in-frame clones, some missing. The data show around 1.1 million clones, about 80% seen once. The sample comprised memory CD4+ T cells from PBMCs. The origin of the receptors is a man aged 18 to 29 in good health. Some clones in this sample may be carry-over from other donors' samples. Both conserved end residues are part of each CDR3. Fields, in order: clone size, J gene, D gene, V gene, CDR3 protein, CDR3 DNA. D genes are given only for firm matches. Size values are once, few and many counts, or a class for expanded clones, and some rows have none.

clone_size: .; j_call: TRBJ2-5; d_call: .; v_call: TRBV7-6; cdr3_aa: CASSRFKGETQYF; cdr3_nt: TGTGCCAGCAGCAGATTCAAGGGGGAGACCCAGTACTTC
clone_size: .; j_call: TRBJ2-3; d_call: TRBD2; v_call: TRBV5-6; cdr3_aa: CASGLVTSGMRTDTQYF; cdr3_nt: TGTGCCAGCGGGCTTGTCACTAGCGGGATGAGAACAGATACGCAGTATTTT
clone_size: .; j_call: TRBJ1-2; d_call: .; v_call: TRBV28; cdr3_aa: CASSLVWEYGYTF; cdr3_nt: TGTGCCAGCAGTTTGGTATGGGAGTATGGCTACACCTTC
clone_size: .; j_call: TRBJ2-3; d_call: .; v_call: TRBV6-1; cdr3_aa: CASSEGQPTDTQYF; cdr3_nt: TGTGCCAGCAGTGAAGGACAGCCCACAGATACGCAGTATTTT
clone_size: .; j_call: TRBJ2-5; d_call: TRBD1; v_call: TRBV5-1; cdr3_aa: CASSFLGGYGETQYF; cdr3_nt: TGCGCCAGCAGCTTTTTAGGGGGCTACGGAGAGACCCAGTACTTC
clone_size: .; j_call: TRBJ1-2; d_call: .; v_call: TRBV5-6; cdr3_aa: CASSLRGAGNYGYTF; cdr3_nt: TGTGCCAGCAGCTTGAGGGGGGCAGGGAACTATGGCTACACCTTC
clone_size: .; j_call: TRBJ1-2; d_call: .; v_call: TRBV6-6; cdr3_aa: CASSYRGANFNYGYTF; cdr3_nt: TGTGCCAGCAGTTATCGGGGGGCCAACTTTAACTATGGCTACACCTTC
clone_size: .; j_call: TRBJ1-3; d_call: TRBD1; v_call: TRBV6-5; cdr3_aa: CASRRTGDSGNTIYF; cdr3_nt: TGTGCCAGCAGACGGACAGGGGACTCTGGAAACACCATATATTTT
clone_size: .; j_call: TRBJ2-3; d_call: .; v_call: TRBV5-1; cdr3_aa: CASSGTGTDTQYF; cdr3_nt: TGCGCCAGCAGTGGGACGGGCACAGATACGCAGTATTTT
clone_size: .; j_call: TRBJ2-2; d_call: TRBD2; v_call: TRBV4-1; cdr3_aa: CASSQEWGLASEGLTGELFF; cdr3_nt: TGCGCCAGCAGCCAAGAATGGGGACTAGCGTCGGAGGGACTGACCGGGGAGCTGTTTTTT
clone_size: .; j_call: TRBJ1-5; d_call: .; v_call: TRBV18; cdr3_aa: CASSPGGQPNQPQHF; cdr3_nt: TGTGCCAGCTCACCCGGTGGGCAGCCCAATCAGCCCCAGCATTTT
clone_size: .; j_call: TRBJ2-5; d_call: TRBD2; v_call: TRBV7-9; cdr3_aa: CASSSGLAPKETQYF; cdr3_nt: TGTGCCAGCAGCTCTGGACTAGCCCCGAAGGAAACCCAGTACTTC
clone_size: many; j_call: TRBJ2-2; d_call: .; v_call: TRBV12-5; cdr3_aa: CASGLVTDTGELFF; cdr3_nt: TGTGCTAGTGGTTTGGTAACCGACACCGGGGAGCTGTTTTTT
clone_size: .; j_call: TRBJ2-1; d_call: .; v_call: TRBV7-2; cdr3_aa: CASSLHGHYNEQFF; cdr3_nt: TGTGCCAGCAGCTTGCACGGGCACTACAATGAGCAGTTCTTC
clone_size: few; j_call: TRBJ1-1; d_call: .; v_call: TRBV11-2; cdr3_aa: CASSFSQGAFF; cdr3_nt: TGTGCCAGCAGCTTTAGTCAAGGGGCTTTCTTT
clone_size: .; j_call: TRBJ2-3; d_call: TRBD2; v_call: TRBV5-6; cdr3_aa: CASSAGLAVDTQYF; cdr3_nt: TGTGCCAGCAGCGCCGGACTAGCGGTAGATACGCAGTATTTT
clone_size: .; j_call: TRBJ2-3; d_call: .; v_call: TRBV11-1; cdr3_aa: CASSLGEGTDTQYF; cdr3_nt: TGTGCCAGCAGCTTAGGGGAGGGCACAGATACGCAGTATTTT
clone_size: .; j_call: TRBJ2-1; d_call: .; v_call: TRBV7-2; cdr3_aa: CASSPRPGFNEQFF; cdr3_nt: TGTGCCAGCAGCCCGCGCCCCGGGTTCAATGAGCAGTTCTTC
clone_size: .; j_call: TRBJ2-3; d_call: TRBD2; v_call: TRBV7-2; cdr3_aa: CASSLGLDADTQYF; cdr3_nt: TGTGCCAGCAGCCTGGGACTAGACGCAGATACGCAGTATTTT
clone_size: .; j_call: TRBJ2-7; d_call: .; v_call: TRBV16; cdr3_aa: CASSQTYEQYF; cdr3_nt: TGTGCCAGCAGCCAGACCTACGAGCAGTACTTC
clone_size: few; j_call: TRBJ2-7; d_call: TRBD1; v_call: TRBV5-8; cdr3_aa: CASSSGGTLYEQYF; cdr3_nt: TGTGCCAGCAGCTCAGGGGGCACCCTCTACGAGCAGTACTTC
clone_size: .; j_call: TRBJ2-1; d_call: TRBD2; v_call: TRBV6-5; cdr3_aa: CASSLSGSNEQFF; cdr3_nt: TGTGCCAGCAGTTTAAGCGGGAGTAATGAGCAGTTCTTC
clone_size: .; j_call: TRBJ2-1; d_call: TRBD2; v_call: TRBV7-2; cdr3_aa: CASSLAGLEVNEQFF; cdr3_nt: TGTGCCAGCAGCTTGGCGGGACTAGAGGTCAATGAGCAGTTCTTC
clone_size: .; j_call: TRBJ2-3; d_call: TRBD1; v_call: TRBV5-4; cdr3_aa: CASSGWTGGTDTQYF; cdr3_nt: TGTGCCAGCAGCGGTTGGACAGGGGGGACAGATACGCAGTATTTT
clone_size: .; j_call: TRBJ1-1; d_call: .; v_call: TRBV5-1; cdr3_aa: CASSLGPLGMNTEAFF; cdr3_nt: TGCGCCAGCAGCTTGGGGCCCCTGGGGATGAACACTGAAGCTTTCTTT
clone_size: .; j_call: TRBJ1-2; d_call: .; v_call: TRBV28; cdr3_aa: CASTWGFNYGYTF; cdr3_nt: TGTGCCAGCACCTGGGGGTTTAACTATGGCTACACCTTC
clone_size: .; j_call: TRBJ2-3; d_call: TRBD1; v_call: TRBV11-1; cdr3_aa: CASSHNRGQGADTQYF; cdr3_nt: TGTGCCAGCAGCCATAACAGGGGGCAAGGGGCAGATACGCAGTATTTT
clone_size: .; j_call: TRBJ2-1; d_call: .; v_call: TRBV7-2; cdr3_aa: CASSLVAVEQFF; cdr3_nt: TGTGCCAGCAGCTTAGTAGCCGTCGAGCAGTTCTTC
clone_size: .; j_call: TRBJ2-6; d_call: TRBD1; v_call: TRBV7-6; cdr3_aa: CASSLVTGPGANVLTF; cdr3_nt: TGTGCCAGCAGCTTAGTGACAGGGCCCGGGGCCAACGTCCTGACTTTC